A single count supports the clone carrying this TCR beta chain. The sample belongs to a study of control samples from healthy donors and cancer patients. Libraries were prepared by immunoSEQ multiplex PCR; TCRdb keeps only in-frame clonotypes and omits some of them. The sample has under 450,000 clones, about nine tenths seen once. The V gene's germline CDR1 is MDHEN and CDR2 SYDVKM. Trimming removed 6 bases at V and 4 bases at J, with 18 bases between. The length of the CDR3 is 15 residues. This chain connects TRBV28 to TRBJ1-2; D unclear. The clonotype originates from a man aged 40-55 years with head and neck cancer. The sample comprised PBMCs. The DNA of the CDR3 is TGTGCCAGCAGCTCCTCCGGGGAGGTAGGCTATGGCTACACCTTC. This translates into CASSSSGEVGYGYTF.